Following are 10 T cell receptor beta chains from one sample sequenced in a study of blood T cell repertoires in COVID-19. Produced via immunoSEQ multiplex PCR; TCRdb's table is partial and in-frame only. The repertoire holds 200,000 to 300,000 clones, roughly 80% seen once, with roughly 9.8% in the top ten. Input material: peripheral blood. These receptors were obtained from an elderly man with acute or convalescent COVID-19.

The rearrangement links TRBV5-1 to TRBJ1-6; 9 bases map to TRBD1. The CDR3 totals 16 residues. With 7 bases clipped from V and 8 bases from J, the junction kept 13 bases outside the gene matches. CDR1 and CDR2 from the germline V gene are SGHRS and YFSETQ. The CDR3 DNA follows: TGCGCCAGCGCTGGAGCGGACAGGGGTTGGGATTCACCCCTCCACTTT. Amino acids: CASAGADRGWDSPLHF.

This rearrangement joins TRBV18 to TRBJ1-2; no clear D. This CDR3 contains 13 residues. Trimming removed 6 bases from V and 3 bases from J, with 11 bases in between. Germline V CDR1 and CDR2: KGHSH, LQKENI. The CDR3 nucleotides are TGTGCCAGCTCGGGCCAGGAATACTATGGCTACACCTTC. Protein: CASSGQEYYGYTF.

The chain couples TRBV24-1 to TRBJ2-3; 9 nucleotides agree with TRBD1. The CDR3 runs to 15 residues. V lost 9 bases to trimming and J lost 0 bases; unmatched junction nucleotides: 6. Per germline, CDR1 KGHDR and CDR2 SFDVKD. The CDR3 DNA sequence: TGTGCCACCGAGGGGACAGGGCGGAGCACAGATACGCAGTATTTT. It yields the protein CATEGTGRSTDTQYF.

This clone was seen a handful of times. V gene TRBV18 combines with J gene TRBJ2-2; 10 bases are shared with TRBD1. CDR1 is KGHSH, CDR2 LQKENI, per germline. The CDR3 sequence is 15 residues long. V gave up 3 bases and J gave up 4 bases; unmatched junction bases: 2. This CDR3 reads CASSPWTGGTGELFF. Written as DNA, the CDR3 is TGTGCCAGCTCACCGTGGACAGGGGGCACCGGGGAGCTGTTTTTT.

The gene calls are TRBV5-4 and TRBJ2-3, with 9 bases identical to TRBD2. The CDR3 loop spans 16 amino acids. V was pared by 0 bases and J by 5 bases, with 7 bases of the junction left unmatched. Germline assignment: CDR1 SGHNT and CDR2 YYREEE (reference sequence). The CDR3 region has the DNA TGTGCCAGCAGCTTGGCCGGGCGGGGGGGCCGAGATACGCAGTATTTT. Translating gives CASSLAGRGGRDTQYF. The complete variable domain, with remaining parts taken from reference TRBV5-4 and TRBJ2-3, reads ETGVTQSPTHLIKTRGQQVTLRCSSQSGHNTVSWYQQALGQGPQFIFQYYREEENGRGNFPPRFSGLQFPNYSSELNVNALELDDSALYLCASSLAGRGGRDTQYFGPGTRLTVL.

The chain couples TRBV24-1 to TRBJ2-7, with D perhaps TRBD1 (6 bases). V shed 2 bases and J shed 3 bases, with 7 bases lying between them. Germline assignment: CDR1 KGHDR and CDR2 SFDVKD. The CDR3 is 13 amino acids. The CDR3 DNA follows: TGTGCCACCAGTGATTCACAGGGCTACGAGCAGTACTTC. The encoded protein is CATSDSQGYEQYF.

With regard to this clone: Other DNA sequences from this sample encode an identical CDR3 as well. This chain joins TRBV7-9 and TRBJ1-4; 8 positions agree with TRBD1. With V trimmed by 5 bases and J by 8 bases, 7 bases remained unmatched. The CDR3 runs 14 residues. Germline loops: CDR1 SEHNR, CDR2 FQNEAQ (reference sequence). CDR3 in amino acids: CASSQGQGNEKLFF. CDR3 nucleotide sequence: TGTGCCAGCAGCCAAGGACAGGGTAACGAAAAACTGTTTTTT. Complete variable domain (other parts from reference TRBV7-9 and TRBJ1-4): DTGVSQNPRHKITKRGQNVTFRCDPISEHNRLYWYRQTLGQGPEFLTYFQNEAQLEKSRLLSDRFSAERPKGSFSTLEIQRTEQGDSAMYLCASSQGQGNEKLFFGSGTQLSVL.

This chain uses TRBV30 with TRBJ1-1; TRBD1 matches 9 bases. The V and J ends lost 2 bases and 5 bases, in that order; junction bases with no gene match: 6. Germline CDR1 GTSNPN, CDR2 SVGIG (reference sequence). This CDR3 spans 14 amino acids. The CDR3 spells CAWSKTGGKTEAFF. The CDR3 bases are TGTGCCTGGAGTAAGACAGGGGGAAAGACTGAAGCTTTCTTT.

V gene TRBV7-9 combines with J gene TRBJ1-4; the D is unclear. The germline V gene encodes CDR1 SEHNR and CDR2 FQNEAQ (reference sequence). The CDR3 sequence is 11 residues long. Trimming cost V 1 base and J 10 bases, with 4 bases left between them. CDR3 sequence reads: CASSLGVKLFF. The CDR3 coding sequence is TGTGCCAGCAGCTTAGGAGTAAAACTGTTTTTT.

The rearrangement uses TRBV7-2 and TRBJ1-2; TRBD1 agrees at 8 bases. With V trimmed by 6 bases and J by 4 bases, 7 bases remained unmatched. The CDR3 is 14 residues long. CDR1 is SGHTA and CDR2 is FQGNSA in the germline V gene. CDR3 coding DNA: TGTGCCAGCAGTCCGGACAGGGAGGGCTATGGCTACACCTTC. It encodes CASSPDREGYGYTF.